This paragraph covers one TCR beta chain sequence. These data come from a study of T cell changes during pregnancy in multiple sclerosis. Germline V gene lookup returns CDR1 SGHRS and CDR2 YFSETQ. With 0 bases removed from V and 3 bases from J, the gap between germline ends came to 12 bases. This CDR3 spans 16 amino acids. Here immunoSEQ multiplex PCR was the method, and the copy in TCRdb shows in-frame clones only, minus some. Counted here are around 62,000 clones, 75% to 95% occurring once; the ten biggest clones make up about 1.5%. Material: peripheral blood, obtained in the third trimester of pregnancy. The chain combines TRBV5-1 with TRBJ1-4, with D hard to call. The sequence derives from a female donor with multiple sclerosis, enrolled in a pregnancy study. CDR3 protein: CASSLGSAAANEKLFF. CDR3 sequence (DNA): TGCGCCAGCAGCTTGGGGTCGGCTGCGGCTAATGAAAAACTGTTTTTT. Using reference TRBV5-1 and TRBJ1-4 for the parts outside the CDR3, the full variable domain is KAGVTQTPRYLIKTRGQQVTLSCSPISGHRSVSWYQQTPGQGLQFLFEYFSETQRNKGNFPGRFSGRQFSNSRSEMNVSTLELGDSALYLCASSLGSAAANEKLFFGSGTQLSVL.